The clone carrying this T cell receptor (beta chain) has a count of ten or more. This record belongs to a study of neurological immune-mediated disorders. TCRdb used MiXCR to reprocess the 5' RACE reads, holding one entry per CDR3 protein. The profile covers more than 70,000 distinct CDR3 sequences, with 17% appearing a single time and 15% to 17% taken by the ten largest. Germline V lookup: CDR1 SQVTM, CDR2 ANQGSEA. Trimming stripped 3 bases from V and 3 bases from J, with 7 bases between. The CDR3 covers 12 residues. The receptor was derived from a woman between 40 and 55 years old in good health. The chain uses TRBV29-1 and TRBJ2-3, with unresolved D. Source material: PBMCs. The CDR3 sequence is CSVEVGTDTQYF. CDR3 nucleotide sequence: TGCAGCGTTGAGGTGGGAACAGATACGCAGTATTTT.